Shown below are 20 T cell receptor beta chains from a single sample sequenced in a study of blood T cell repertoires in COVID-19. The protocol was immunoSEQ multiplex PCR, while the TCRdb copy is restricted to in-frame clones and leaves out a portion. The repertoire holds over 200,000 clones, around nine tenths seen once, with 10% to 13% in the top ten. The sequencing input was PBMCs or T cells enriched from blood (not recorded which). These receptors originate from a young man who had recovered from COVID-19.

The table lists this clone with a count of one. The CDR3 spells CATSPRTDVVGNQPQHF. In DNA, the CDR3 is TGTGCCACCAGCCCAAGGACAGATGTAGTGGGCAATCAGCCCCAGCATTTT. The V gene is TRBV24-1, the J gene TRBJ1-5; a weak D match, TRBD1 (6 bases). CDR1 KGHDR and CDR2 SFDVKD come from the germline V gene. CDR3 length equals 17 residues. Trimming stripped 7 bases from V and 2 bases from J, with 20 bases between.

V usage is TRBV2 and J usage is TRBJ2-7; D is undetermined. Germline CDR1 reads SNHLY; CDR2 reads FYNNEI. This CDR3 is 12 amino acids long. V was trimmed by 4 bases and J by 7 bases, leaving 11 bases between them. DNA for the CDR3: TGTGCCAGCAGTGCGGTCATGAGGGAGCAGTACTTC. Residues: CASSAVMREQYF.

V is TRBV5-5 and J is TRBJ2-7; 7 bases align to TRBD1. The V and J ends lost 4 bases and 4 bases, in that order; junction bases with no gene match: 8. CDR3 size: 14 residues. Germline V gives CDR1 SGHKS, CDR2 YYEKEE (reference sequence). The CDR3: CASSPRTGQYEQYF. The CDR3 DNA is TGTGCCAGCAGCCCCCGGACAGGCCAATACGAGCAGTACTTC.

This clone was seen a few times. The chain carries TRBV5-4 and TRBJ1-4, with TRBD1 matching over 7 bases. In germline, CDR1 is SGHNT, CDR2 YYREEE (reference sequence). V dropped 4 bases and J dropped 8; count of bases not matched to a gene: 8. CDR3 length: 14 residues. The CDR3 loop is CASSLQGRSEKLFF. The CDR3 bases are TGTGCCAGCAGCCTACAGGGGAGAAGCGAAAAACTGTTTTTT.

The chain links TRBV4-1 to TRBJ2-7; D is unclear. The CDR3 has 13 amino acids. The V gene's germline CDR1 is MGHRA and CDR2 YSYEKL. V was shortened by 4 bases and J by 5 bases, with 12 bases between the two germline ends. CDR3 residues: CASSPRSLDEQYF. The CDR3 region has the DNA TGCGCCAGCAGCCCAAGGAGTCTCGACGAGCAGTACTTC.

The rearrangement joins TRBV7-2 to TRBJ2-7; D gene ambiguous. The CDR3 contains 13 residues. The V end was cut by 2 bases, the J end by 1 base, with 6 bases between. CDR1 and CDR2 (germline): SGHTA, FQGNSA. The CDR3, as DNA: TGTGCCAGCAGCTTAATCGGTTCCTACGAGCAGTACTTC. Translating gives CASSLIGSYEQYF.

This rearrangement joins TRBV29-1 to TRBJ2-7; weak D call: TRBD1 (6 bases). Trimming stripped 4 bases from V and 6 bases from J, with 7 bases between. CDR3 length: 10 amino acids. The germline V gene has CDR1 SQVTM and CDR2 ANQGSEA. The CDR3 is CSVGGGEQYF. Written as DNA, the CDR3 is TGCAGCGTTGGAGGGGGCGAGCAGTACTTC.

This clone was detected only once. This chain uses TRBV6-5 with TRBJ2-1; 7 nucleotides align to TRBD1. CDR3 size: 16 residues. Looked up from germline, CDR1 is MNHEY and CDR2 is SVGAGI. V was clipped by 2 bases and J by 0 bases; unmatched bases: 4. The CDR3 coding sequence is TGTGCCAGCAGTTACGAGGGGGCGAGCTCCTACAATGAGCAGTTCTTC. Translated: CASSYEGASSYNEQFF.

V and J are TRBV27 and TRBJ2-7, with 9 bases fitting TRBD2. The germline V gene encodes CDR1 MNHEY and CDR2 SMNVEV (reference sequence). With V trimmed by 5 bases and J by 6 bases, 5 bases remained unmatched. The CDR3 has 13 amino acids. The CDR3, as DNA: TGTGCCAGCAGTCCGGGACTAGCTCGCGAGCAGTACTTC. Protein sequence: CASSPGLAREQYF.

This clone was observed once. The rearrangement uses TRBV18 and TRBJ1-2, with D maybe TRBD1 (5 bases). Trimming pared 3 bases from V and 5 bases from J, leaving 13 bases between. Looked up from germline, CDR1 is KGHSH and CDR2 is LQKENI. The CDR3 loop spans 14 amino acids. CDR3 sequence: CASSPGQSGYGYTF. The CDR3 nucleotides are TGTGCCAGCTCACCCGGACAAAGTGGGTATGGCTACACCTTC.

The V call is TRBV7-3, the J call TRBJ2-2; D gene ambiguous. There are 15 residues in the CDR3. The V and J ends lost 3 bases and 6 bases respectively, with 14 bases between them. Per germline, CDR1 SGHTA and CDR2 FQGTGA. The CDR3 DNA reads TGTGCCAGCAGCTTGGGTTCAGGATTGTCCGGGGAGCTGTTTTTT. It translates to CASSLGSGLSGELFF.

Of note for this clone: One junction end disagrees with the germline gene, perhaps due to a read error. V usage is TRBV5-1 and J usage is TRBJ2-7; TRBD2 matches at 7 bases. Germline CDR1 SGHRS, CDR2 YFSETQ. CDR3 size: 14 residues. CDR3 bases: TGCGCCAGCAGATTGGAGGGAGGGTCCCACGAGCAGTACTTC. Amino acid sequence: CASRLEGGSHEQYF.

V is TRBV6-5 and J is TRBJ2-1, with 13 bases identical to TRBD2. The junction had 7 bases not matched to a gene; V was cut back by 6 bases and J by 8 bases. The CDR3 covers 15 residues. Germline values: CDR1 MNHEY, CDR2 SVGAGI. The CDR3 region has the DNA TGTGCCAGCAGGGGTTGGACTAGCGGGAGCGATGAGCAGTTCTTC. Amino acid sequence: CASRGWTSGSDEQFF.

The V gene is TRBV7-9, the J gene TRBJ2-7, with 8 bases lining up with TRBD1. Looked up from germline, CDR1 is SEHNR and CDR2 is FQNEAQ (reference sequence). With V trimmed by 5 bases and J by 0 bases, 15 bases remained unmatched. The CDR3 is 18 amino acids. The CDR3 reads CASSPPPLGQAHSYEQYF. DNA for the CDR3: TGTGCCAGCAGCCCCCCGCCCTTGGGACAGGCACACTCCTACGAGCAGTACTTC. The whole variable domain, filled in from reference TRBV7-9 and TRBJ2-7, reads DTGVSQNPRHKITKRGQNVTFRCDPISEHNRLYWYRQTLGQGPEFLTYFQNEAQLEKSRLLSDRFSAERPKGSFSTLEIQRTEQGDSAMYLCASSPPPLGQAHSYEQYFGPGTRLTVT.

This chain joins TRBV2 and TRBJ1-1, with D perhaps matching TRBD1 (5 bases). CDR1 and CDR2 from the germline V gene are SNHLY and FYNNEI. The V end lost 1 base, the J end lost 5 bases, and 11 bases lay between the germline ends. This CDR3 contains 14 residues. CDR3 bases: TGTGCCAGCAGTGAAGAGGAGGGGAGGACTGAAGCTTTCTTT. Translated: CASSEEEGRTEAFF.

This clone was observed a single time. The V call is TRBV6-5, the J call TRBJ1-1; 7 bases are a match to TRBD1. The CDR3 length is 13 residues. Trimming cost V 6 bases and J 3 bases; bases outside gene matches: 4. CDR1 MNHEY and CDR2 SVGAGI come from the germline V gene. The CDR3: CASRDRAYTEAFF. The CDR3 bases are TGTGCCAGCAGAGACAGGGCTTACACTGAAGCTTTCTTT.

In the case of this clone: Sequence at one end of the junction differs from germline and may be a read error. CDR3 in amino acids: CASTLNGPNEQYF. The CDR3 DNA reads as TGTGCCAGCACCTTAAATGGCCCGAACGAGCAGTACTTC. The chain has TRBV7-9 and TRBJ2-7, with D uncertain. The germline V gene encodes CDR1 SEHNR and CDR2 FQNEAQ (reference sequence). The CDR3 loop spans 13 amino acids.

The CDR3 coding sequence is TGTGCCAGCACACCCTCCGGGACAGGGGGACAGCCCCAGCATTTT. Amino acids: CASTPSGTGGQPQHF. The V call is TRBV6-5, the J call TRBJ1-5; 11 bases map to TRBD1. The trim removed 7 bases at V and 7 bases at J, leaving 9 bases unmatched. This CDR3 has 15 residues. The germline CDR1 and CDR2 sequences are MNHEY and SVGAGI.

The rearrangement links TRBV7-2 to TRBJ2-7, with a tentative D call TRBD1 (6 bases). CDR3 length: 15 amino acids. Trimming left V 5 bases short and J 3 bases short, with 17 bases between. CDR1 and CDR2 (germline): SGHTA, FQGNSA. CDR3 protein: CASSRGTLTLYEQYF. CDR3 nucleotides: TGTGCCAGCAGCAGGGGGACATTAACGCTCTACGAGCAGTACTTC.

The chain recombines TRBV7-2 with TRBJ1-1, with D maybe TRBD1 (5 bases). Germline CDR1 SGHTA, CDR2 FQGNSA. The CDR3 is 11 amino acids. V was cut by 2 bases and J by 10 bases, with 8 bases left in between. The CDR3 sequence is CASSLQGGAFF. In DNA form, the CDR3 reads TGTGCCAGCAGCTTACAGGGCGGAGCTTTCTTT.